This T cell receptor beta chain was captured in a study of shared clonotypes between healthy human individuals (TCRdb year 2020). Background on the whole study: A couple of women and a few men aged 18 to 49 years were included in the cohort. For each donor, CD4 naive and CD4 memory were each run on three plates, CD8 naive on two plates, and CD8 memory on one plate. Blood TCR repertoires of five healthy adults were deeply sequenced to estimate repertoire size and the extent of clonotype sharing between individuals. Different laboratories and diverse techniques were used to prepare libraries and sequence TCR repertoires, to increase sequencing depth and limit assay-specific biases. Between about 0.9 and 9 billion PBMCs per donor were obtained by leukapheresis.

CDR1 MNHEY and CDR2 SMNVEV are derived from the germline V gene (reference sequence). The CDR3 starts with the cysteine, ends with the phenylalanine, and has 15 residues. Only the CDR3 DNA is retained, 45 bases long and in frame from the first base. The V and J ends are trimmed by 5 bases and 12 bases, leaving 23 bases between them. Overall study results and their limits: Naive subsets generally had larger estimated clonotype richness than memory subsets did. Only blood was sampled, and tissue TCR repertoires likely differ from those in blood. Pairwise subsampling led to the expectation that sequencing depth would affect the degree of clonotype sharing among donors. Because the study included only a small number of donors, the genetic and exposure-history diversity represented was limited. Roughly 5% of naive CD4, 3% to 4% of naive CD8, roughly 2.5% of memory CD4, and about 0.4% of memory CD8 clonotypes were shared across several donors. Clonotypes shared by all four sorted-subset donors showed higher generation probabilities than non-shared clonotypes. Incomplete sequencing was indicated by rarefaction of sorted-subset datasets, despite the large sequencing depth.

CD8 naive samples were CD45RO-negative cells positively selected for CCR7, giving a CD45RA+CCR7+ population that excluded TemRA cells. The donors were healthy, HIV-negative adults with no recently reported acute infections or vaccinations. Every donor was a Caucasian adult residing in Nashville, Tennessee, USA. Blood was collected by leukapheresis, and PBMCs were isolated by Ficoll-Histopaque density gradient centrifugation and then cryopreserved in liquid nitrogen vapor phase. Analytical flow cytometry was used to check the purity and quantity of each magnetically sorted T cell population. Genomic DNA was isolated from every sorted fraction and measured by UV absorbance on a Nanodrop 2000c. Details on this clone: Its antigen is unknown. No much larger clone is present one base from it, and per-base qualities are unavailable.

Using the deep immunoSEQ assay, multiplex PCR amplified TCR CDR3 regions from genomic DNA. Genomic DNA extracted from each cell subset was distributed evenly over all wells of several immunoSEQ 96-well plates, and each plate served as one replicate. For sorted subsets, each replicate PCR was loaded with approximately 190 ng genomic DNA, equivalent to about 30,000 T cell genomes. Purified libraries were quantified with a Qubit 3.0 fluorometer, sized on a Bioanalyzer 2100, and re-quantified with the KAPA Library Quantification kit. Each immunoSEQ 96-well plate was sequenced on its own single-read 150-cycle Illumina NextSeq 550 flow cell. In the original analysis: Because the immunoSEQ output held only junctional sequences and lacked quality scores, the filtering could not match the filtering applied to full-length reads. Sequences were annotated with PyIR, a Python wrapper for IgBLAST v1.9, using IMGT germline references to assign V/J genes and CDR3. Any read was removed if the V/J assignment was weak (E-value above 1e-6), the CDR3 was missing, or the read contained stop codons, out-of-frame junctions, or ambiguous translated residues. V3J clonotypes were defined by identical inferred V gene, J gene, and CDR3 amino acid sequence. The percentage overlap between two repertoires was calculated by dividing the number of shared unique clonotypes by the size of the smaller repertoire. Repertoire richness was assessed with RTK rarefaction, the Chao1 estimator, and Recon v2.1 estimates of unobserved clonotypes. Generation probabilities were computed with OLGA for all TCRbeta clonotypes obtained by the gDNA method from several donors. This is the immuneACCESS table as TCRdb keeps it, with only in-frame sequences that have V and J called. A part of the clones is gone; compared with another copy, unresolved V genes explain less than half, and the rest is unexplained. V and J calls and clone size are those listed in that table; D and trimming were worked out from the DNA. Present in this sample are about 700,000 clones, about 91% of which were seen just once. About 24% of the sample comes from the top ten.

Material: naive CD8+ T cells sorted from blood. In light of the paper, this sample's cell subset or site label describes: CD45RA+CCR7+. This TCR was sampled from a man aged 25-45 years in good health. This sequence uses TRBV27 and TRBJ2-1; the D gene is unclear. The DNA reads as follows: TGTGCCAGCAGTCCTTTCGACCCGCGCACAATTCTGCAGTTCTTC. This encodes CASSPFDPRTILQFF.